A selection of T cell receptor beta chains follows, all from one sample in a study of T cells in Graves' hyperthyroidism and ophthalmopathy. TCRdb ran MiXCR on the multiplex PCR reads and lists one entry per CDR3 protein. Of 350,000 to 500,000 distinct CDR3 sequences listed, about an eighth are singletons. Source material: blood. The receptors stem from a woman under 30 with Graves' hyperthyroidism. The CDR3 runs from the conserved cysteine through the conserved F or W. Each record gives: clone size, V gene, J gene, D gene, CDR3 protein, CDR3 DNA. D genes are given only for firm matches. Size values are once, few and many counts, or a class for expanded clones, and some rows have none.

>.|TRBV15|TRBJ1-1|.
CATSAGPGQNTEAFF
TGTGCCACCAGCGCGGGGCCCGGTCAGAACACTGAAGCTTTCTTT
>.|TRBV28|TRBJ1-5|TRBD1
CASRPGQGLNQPQHF
TGTGCCAGCAGGCCGGGACAGGGGTTAAATCAGCCCCAGCATTTT
>many|TRBV5-1|TRBJ2-1|.
CASTPTEDNEQFF
TGCGCCAGCACTCCGACGGAAGACAATGAGCAGTTCTTC
>.|TRBV14|TRBJ1-3|.
CASSQLGGTGNTIYF
TGTGCCAGCAGCCAACTAGGAGGGACTGGAAACACCATATATTTT
>few|TRBV4-2|TRBJ2-7|.
CASSQEDRGLTYEQYF
TGTGCCAGCAGCCAAGAAGACAGAGGCCTGACCTACGAGCAGTACTTC
>many|TRBV25-1|TRBJ2-7|.
CASSTSGYEQYF
.
>few|TRBV3-1|TRBJ2-3|TRBD2
CASSQALAASTDTQYF
TGTGCCAGCAGCCAAGCCCTAGCGGCTAGCACAGATACGCAGTATTTT
>many|TRBV20-1|TRBJ2-7|TRBD2
CSARLAGGPGEQYF
TGCAGTGCCAGACTAGCGGGAGGGCCCGGCGAGCAGTACTTC
>many|TRBV12-5|TRBJ2-3|.
CASGLNRRADITDTQYF
TGTGCTAGTGGTTTGAACCGTCGGGCAGATATCACAGATACGCAGTATTTT
>many|TRBV19|TRBJ1-1|.
CASIQGRGVVTEAFF
TGTGCCAGTATTCAGGGCCGAGGGGTGGTCACTGAAGCTTTCTTT
>.|TRBV7-8|TRBJ1-2|.
CASSLGQIDYGYTF
TGTGCCAGCAGCTTAGGGCAGATAGACTATGGCTACACCTTC
>few|TRBV4-1|TRBJ1-5|.
CASSQGIGTSQPQHF
TGCGCCAGCAGCCAAGGAATAGGTACTAGTCAGCCCCAGCATTTT
>many|TRBV7-2|TRBJ2-7|TRBD1
CASSFDRGMKSYEQYF
TGTGCCAGCAGCTTTGACAGGGGGATGAAGTCCTACGAGCAGTACTTC
>many|TRBV18|TRBJ1-1|.
CASSRTATNTEAFF
TGTGCCAGCTCGAGGACAGCCACGAACACTGAAGCTTTCTTT
>few|TRBV6-1|TRBJ1-4|.
CASRDGVNEKLFF
TGTGCCAGCAGGGACGGGGTGAATGAAAAACTGTTTTTT
>many|TRBV7-8|TRBJ1-2|TRBD1
CASSLGTGHYGYTF
TGTGCCAGCAGCTTAGGGACAGGGCACTATGGCTACACCTTC
>.|TRBV3-1|TRBJ2-1|TRBD2
CASSFGVAGGPYNEQFF
TGTGCCAGCAGCTTCGGAGTAGCGGGAGGCCCATACAATGAGCAGTTCTTC
>many|TRBV2|TRBJ1-1|.
CASIIRPQNTEAFF
TGTGCCAGCATTATCAGGCCACAGAACACTGAAGCTTTCTTT
>once|TRBV28|TRBJ2-1|TRBD2
CASRVAGAEQFF
TGTGCCAGCAGGGTAGCGGGAGCTGAGCAGTTCTTC
>.|TRBV9|TRBJ1-1|TRBD1
CASSYRDRGPTEAFF
TGTGCCAGCAGCTACCGGGACAGGGGGCCCACTGAAGCTTTCTTT
>many|TRBV9|TRBJ2-3|TRBD2
CASSPTQLAGEADTQYF
TGTGCCAGCAGCCCAACCCAACTAGCGGGAGAGGCAGATACGCAGTATTTT
>.|TRBV29-1|TRBJ2-2|.
CSVQTGTPNTGELFF
TGCAGCGTCCAAACCGGGACTCCGAACACCGGGGAGCTGTTTTTT
>many|TRBV30|TRBJ1-1|.
CAWSDAGRAEAFF
TGTGCCTGGAGTGACGCGGGGCGAGCTGAAGCTTTCTTT
>many|TRBV2|TRBJ1-1|.
CAFSMGKNTEAFF
TGTGCCTTTTCCATGGGAAAGAACACTGAAGCTTTCTTT
>many|TRBV28|TRBJ2-2|.
CASSPRKPSNTGELFF
TGTGCCAGCAGTCCCCGGAAGCCAAGTAACACCGGGGAGCTGTTTTTT
>many|TRBV12-5|TRBJ1-1|TRBD1
CASGLRAGGTEAFF
TGTGCTAGTGGTTTGAGGGCAGGGGGCACTGAAGCTTTCTTT
>many|TRBV6-5|TRBJ2-5|TRBD1
CASSYSTGGYTETQYF
TGTGCCAGCAGTTACTCCACAGGGGGCTATACGGAGACCCAGTACTTC
>many|TRBV6-1|TRBJ2-4|TRBD1
CASIRQGLGSKNIQYF
TGTGCCAGCATTCGACAGGGCCTCGGGTCCAAAAACATTCAGTACTTC
>few|TRBV5-1|TRBJ2-7|TRBD1
CASSLRQGDSYEQYF
TGCGCCAGCAGCCTTCGCCAGGGGGACTCCTACGAGCAGTACTTC
>.|TRBV4-3|TRBJ1-5|.
CASSQVLEVGQPQHF
TGCGCCAGCAGCCAAGTGCTGGAGGTAGGTCAGCCCCAGCATTTT
>.|TRBV29-1|TRBJ2-7|.
CSVVGTGSYEQYF
TGCAGCGTTGTCGGAACAGGGTCCTACGAGCAGTACTTC
>few|TRBV12-3/TRBV12-4|TRBJ2-2|.
CASGRDYTGELFF
TGTGCGAGCGGCAGGGATTACACCGGGGAGCTGTTTTTT
>many|TRBV20-1|TRBJ1-1|.
CSASLPNTEAFF
TGCAGTGCTAGTTTGCCGAACACTGAAGCTTTCTTT
>few|TRBV10-3|TRBJ1-4|.
CAISATENEKLFF
TGTGCCATCTCGGCTACAGAAAATGAAAAACTGTTTTTT
>many|TRBV29-1|TRBJ2-5|TRBD2
CSVEKPYPGLAGETQYF
TGCAGCGTTGAGAAACCATACCCGGGACTAGCGGGGGAGACCCAGTACTTC
>.|TRBV27|TRBJ2-1|.
CASSLTSPAYNEQFF
TGTGCCAGCAGTCTGACTAGTCCGGCCTACAATGAGCAGTTCTTC
>.|TRBV5-1|TRBJ2-2|.
CASSFDATGELFF
TGCGCCAGCAGCTTTGATGCCACCGGGGAGCTGTTTTTT
>few|TRBV6-1|TRBJ2-7|TRBD1
CASSYRGEVYEQYF
TGTGCCAGCAGCTACAGGGGGGAAGTCTACGAGCAGTACTTC
>many|TRBV24-1|TRBJ2-1|TRBD2
CATSGTGLAGGPHLYEQFF
TGTGCCACCAGTGGGACGGGACTAGCGGGAGGGCCGCATTTGTATGAGCAGTTCTTC
>many|TRBV28|TRBJ2-1|.
CASSFRLKRRNEQFF
TGTGCCAGCAGTTTTCGGCTGAAGAGGAGGAATGAGCAGTTCTTC
>.|TRBV19|TRBJ2-5|.
CASSIAGVETQYF
TGTGCCAGTAGTATCGCAGGGGTGGAGACCCAGTACTTC
>many|TRBV5-1|TRBJ2-7|.
CASSLEAPYEQYF
TGCGCCAGCAGCCTGGAGGCGCCCTACGAGCAGTACTTC
>.|TRBV6-1|TRBJ1-3|.
CASTTGTNTGNTIYF
TGTGCCAGCACTACAGGAACCAATACTGGAAACACCATATATTTT
>many|TRBV20-1|TRBJ2-3|TRBD2
CSAAPSGRALAQYF
TGCAGTGCTGCGCCTAGCGGGAGGGCCCTCGCGCAGTATTTT
>many|TRBV20-1|TRBJ2-4|.
CSASMPLSNKNIQYF
TGCAGTGCAAGCATGCCCCTCAGCAACAAAAACATTCAGTACTTC
>many|TRBV5-6|TRBJ1-5|.
CASSLGRQVHQPQHF
TGTGCCAGCAGCTTGGGTAGACAGGTCCATCAGCCCCAGCATTTT